A selection of T cell receptor beta chains follows, all from one sample in a study of cytomegalovirus exposure and HLA in healthy donors. TCRdb's copy holds only in-frame clones and misses some; the assay was immunoSEQ multiplex PCR. The sample includes 150,000 or so clones, 85% to 90% of them seen just once. The sequenced sample was PBMCs. These receptor sequences come from a woman between 18 and 29 years old in good health and CMV-seropositive. Each CDR3 is given with its conserved first and last residue. D genes are given only for firm matches. Expanded clones get a size class; other rows say once, few or many, or leave the size out.

TRBJ1-2,TRBV6-5,TRBD1,NA,TGTGCCAGCAGTTCCCCAGGGGGTGCTAACTATGGCTACACCTTC,CASSSPGGANYGYTF
TRBJ1-5,TRBV2,TRBD1,once,TGTGCCAGCAGTGAAGCGGGACAGGGGCCTCAGCCCCAGCATTTT,CASSEAGQGPQPQHF
TRBJ2-7,TRBV6-4,TRBD2,NA,TGTGCCAGCAGTGACTCGGGACTAGCGGGAGGACTATCCTACGAGCAGTACTTC,CASSDSGLAGGLSYEQYF
TRBJ2-6,TRBV7-9,NA,NA,TGTGCCAGCAGCTCCGGACAGTCTGGGGCCAACGTCCTGACTTTC,CASSSGQSGANVLTF
TRBJ2-7,TRBV18,NA,few,TGTGCCAGCTCACCAAGTGGCAGCGACGAGCAGTACTTC,CASSPSGSDEQYF
TRBJ2-2,TRBV9,NA,once,TGTGCCAGCAGCACCCGGACAGAGACCACCGGGGAGCTGTTTTTT,CASSTRTETTGELFF
TRBJ2-1,TRBV4-2,TRBD2,NA,TGTGCCAGCAGCCAGGATAGCGGGAGCGTGGGGGAAGGGTTCTTC,CASSQDSGSVGEGFF
TRBJ2-2,TRBV7-7,NA,NA,TGTGCTAGCAGCTTAGGTACAGGGAGCACCGGGGAGCTGTTTTTT,CASSLGTGSTGELFF
TRBJ2-5,TRBV5-1,NA,NA,TGCGCCAGCAGCGGACAGGGAGGGTTTGAGACCCAGTACTTC,CASSGQGGFETQYF
TRBJ1-1,TRBV6-1,TRBD1,NA,TGTGCCAGCAGTGAATTCCCTACAGGGGCGAAGAACACTGAAGCTTTCTTT,CASSEFPTGAKNTEAFF
TRBJ2-2,TRBV11-3,TRBD2,once,TGTGCCAGCAGCTTAGAGTCAGGGACTACCCGACCCACCGGGGAGCTGTTTTTT,CASSLESGTTRPTGELFF
TRBJ1-1,TRBV6-5,TRBD1,NA,TGTGCCAGCAGCTCCCCCAGGGGGCGTTTGAATGAAGCTTTCTTT,CASSSPRGRLNEAFF
TRBJ2-5,TRBV5-1,TRBD2,NA,TGCGCCAGCAGCTTGGGGGCGGGAGGGCCGCGAGAGACCCAGTACTTC,CASSLGAGGPRETQYF
TRBJ2-7,TRBV5-6,NA,NA,TGTGCCAGCAGTTCGCCGACTGGGGGCAGATACGAGCAGTACTTC,CASSSPTGGRYEQYF
TRBJ2-7,TRBV23-1,TRBD1,NA,TGCGCCAGCAGTTGGGACAGGGGGGGGAGCGAGCAGTACTTC,CASSWDRGGSEQYF
TRBJ2-2,TRBV27,NA,NA,TGTGCCAGCAGAGAGGGACAGAACACCGGGGAGCTGTTTTTT,CASREGQNTGELFF
TRBJ2-1,TRBV6-4,NA,NA,TGTGCCAGCCCCGCACGGGGAAACAATGAGCAGTTCTTC,CASPARGNNEQFF
TRBJ2-3,TRBV5-4,TRBD2,NA,TGTGCCAGCAGCCCAGCTCTAGGGACTAGCGGGCCAGATACGCAGTATTTT,CASSPALGTSGPDTQYF
TRBJ1-5,TRBV9,TRBD1,NA,TGTGCCAGCAGCCGCAGTGACAGGGTCAATCAGCCCCAGCATTTT,CASSRSDRVNQPQHF
TRBJ2-7,TRBV11-2,NA,NA,TGTGCCAGCAGCCCGGAGACCGTTTCCTACGAGCAGTACTTC,CASSPETVSYEQYF
TRBJ2-2,TRBV11-3,NA,NA,TGTGCCAGCAAAGCCGTTCCGAACACCGGGGAGCTGTTTTTT,CASKAVPNTGELFF
TRBJ2-1,TRBV11-2,TRBD2,NA,TGTGCCAGCAACCCACTAGCGGAAGTGGACAATGAGCAGTTCTTC,CASNPLAEVDNEQFF
TRBJ1-3,TRBV28,NA,NA,TGTGCCAGCAGTTTAGCGCTAAGTGGAAACACCATATATTTT,CASSLALSGNTIYF
TRBJ2-1,TRBV4-2,NA,NA,TGTGCCAGCAGCCAAGATGGTACTAGTGCTTACAATGAGCAGTTCTTC,CASSQDGTSAYNEQFF
TRBJ1-5,TRBV12-5,NA,few,TGTGCTAGCCACGGACGGGGTAGGGCCCAGCATTTT,CASHGRGRAQHF
TRBJ1-5,TRBV28,TRBD1,NA,TGTGCCAGCAGTTTTGGGACAGGGCTTCAGCCCCAGCATTTT,CASSFGTGLQPQHF
TRBJ2-1,TRBV6-5,TRBD1,NA,TGTGCCAGCAGTTATCGCGGACAGGGAAATGAGCAGTTCTTC,CASSYRGQGNEQFF
TRBJ1-1,TRBV5-1,TRBD1,NA,TGCGCCAGCAGCCAGGACAGGGGTGGCACTGAAGCTTTCTTT,CASSQDRGGTEAFF
TRBJ2-3,TRBV29-1,NA,NA,TGCAGCGTTGAATCCCCAGGGATCACAGATACGCAGTATTTT,CSVESPGITDTQYF
TRBJ2-7,TRBV18,TRBD1,NA,TGTGCCAGCTCACACAAGACAGGGTCCCCCTACGAGCAGTACTTC,CASSHKTGSPYEQYF
TRBJ2-5,TRBV27,NA,NA,TGTGCCGGATCAGGGGAGGGCCAAGAGACCCAGTACTTC,CAGSGEGQETQYF
TRBJ2-1,TRBV19,NA,NA,TGTGCCAGTAGTATAGATCCAACGGGGTACAATGAGCAGTTCTTC,CASSIDPTGYNEQFF
TRBJ2-3,TRBV5-6,TRBD2,NA,TGTGCCAGCAGCTCAATAGCGGGGGAAACTAGCACAGATACGCAGTATTTT,CASSSIAGETSTDTQYF
TRBJ2-2,TRBV9,TRBD2,NA,TGTGCCAGCACCCCGGGCGGGAGCTCCGGGGAGCTGTTTTTT,CASTPGGSSGELFF